A few counts support the clone carrying this T cell receptor (beta chain). As originally analysed: How many nucleated cells were present was estimated from reference gene primer amplification. Clones were sequenced by immunoSEQ multiplex PCR, and TCRdb holds only the in-frame ones, with some missing. V and J calls and clone size are as listed in that table; D and trimming were resolved from the DNA. Of about 91,000 clones in the sample, around 75% are singletons; the top ten hold approximately 24%. V shed 5 bases and J shed 4 bases, with 10 bases lying between them. CDR3 length: 13 amino acids. CDR1 and CDR2 (germline): SGHTS, YDEGEE. The data are from a study of blood T cell repertoires in COVID-19. Study-wide context: T cells, B-cell-depleted T cells, or PBMCs provided the cDNA or gDNA that served as material.

This sequence was found in a man in his 70s with acute or convalescent COVID-19. The sequenced material came from peripheral blood. The chain couples TRBV5-8 to TRBJ1-5; D is undetermined. Here the CDR3 reads CASSTGLNQPQHF. The CDR3 coding sequence is TGTGCCAGCAGTACGGGGTTAAATCAGCCCCAGCATTTT.